The 22 T cell receptor beta chains listed next were all sequenced from one sample in a study of OX40 agonist ivuxolimab in advanced cancers. Some clones are missing from TCRdb's copy, which holds only in-frame ones; the method was immunoSEQ multiplex PCR. The sample records tens of thousands of clones, about 90% being singletons. The source material was CD4+ or CD8+ T cells sorted from blood, sampled in a trial of the OX40 agonist ivuxolimab. The receptors derive from an adult with an advanced solid tumor such as melanoma, head and neck, liver or kidney cancer.

The gene calls are TRBV6-5 and TRBJ1-1; TRBD1 matches 7 bases. Germline V gene sequence: CDR1 MNHEY, CDR2 SVGAGI. V lost 0 bases and J lost 8; bases outside the gene matches: 9. The CDR3 spans 15 residues. CDR3 region: CASSYSPTGSREAFF. As DNA, the CDR3 is TGTGCCAGCAGTTACTCGCCGACAGGGAGCCGCGAAGCTTTCTTT.

This chain links TRBV5-1 with TRBJ2-7; the match to TRBD2 covers 9 bases. The CDR3 is 15 amino acids. CDR1 and CDR2 from the germline V gene are SGHRS and YFSETQ. J was trimmed by 9 bases and V by 2 bases; bases with no gene match: 12. The CDR3 DNA reads TGCGCCAGCAGCTTCTCCTGGCGGGAGGGCCGGGTGCAGTACTTC. Protein sequence: CASSFSWREGRVQYF.

The rearrangement links TRBV5-4 to TRBJ2-1, with D possibly being TRBD2 (6 bases). Trimming left V 4 bases short and J 6 bases short, with 14 bases between. CDR1 SGHNT and CDR2 YYREEE come from the germline V gene (reference sequence). The length of the CDR3 is 14 residues. CDR3 protein: CASSPNGRLNEQFF. Written as DNA, the CDR3 is TGTGCCAGCAGCCCGAACGGGAGACTCAATGAGCAGTTCTTC. Drawing the rest from reference TRBV5-4 and TRBJ2-1, the complete variable domain is ETGVTQSPTHLIKTRGQQVTLRCSSQSGHNTVSWYQQALGQGPQFIFQYYREEENGRGNFPPRFSGLQFPNYSSELNVNALELDDSALYLCASSPNGRLNEQFFGPGTRLTVL.

The V gene is TRBV27, the J gene TRBJ2-1, with 11 bases aligning to TRBD2. The CDR3 totals 15 residues. J was trimmed by 7 bases and V by 3 bases; bases with no gene match: 5. From germline, CDR1 is MNHEY and CDR2 SMNVEV (reference sequence). The CDR3 DNA sequence: TGTGCCAGCAGTTTCCTTAGCGGGAGGGTAAATGAGCAGTTCTTC. Protein sequence: CASSFLSGRVNEQFF.

The CDR3 protein is CASSWATGGVNTEAFF. DNA of the CDR3: TGCGCCAGCAGCTGGGCGACAGGGGGCGTGAACACTGAAGCTTTCTTT. The chain carries TRBV5-1 and TRBJ1-1, with 10 bases identical to TRBD1. Germline values: CDR1 SGHRS, CDR2 YFSETQ. The CDR3 is made up of 16 amino acids. After removal of 3 bases from V and 0 bases from J, the junction contained 5 bases not matched to a gene. Using reference TRBV5-1 and TRBJ1-1 for the parts outside the CDR3, the full variable domain is KAGVTQTPRYLIKTRGQQVTLSCSPISGHRSVSWYQQTPGQGLQFLFEYFSETQRNKGNFPGRFSGRQFSNSRSEMNVSTLELGDSALYLCASSWATGGVNTEAFFGQGTRLTVV.

The genes are TRBV27 and TRBJ2-1; 8 nucleotides match TRBD2. Germline-derived CDR1 and CDR2 are MNHEY and SMNVEV (reference sequence). The V segment lost 10 bases and the J segment 6 bases; nucleotides outside the gene matches: 11. CDR3 length: 14 residues. The CDR3 coding sequence is TGTGCCACCAGATGGGCAGCGGGAGTCAATGAGCAGTTCTTC. Amino acids: CATRWAAGVNEQFF.

This clone was recorded once. The V and J genes are TRBV9 and TRBJ2-7, with 7 bases that match TRBD2. The CDR3 runs 15 residues. J gave up 0 bases and V 2 bases, and 5 bases lay outside the gene matches. CDR1 and CDR2 from the germline V gene are SGDLS and YYNGEE. The CDR3 reads CASSVQGGSSYEQYF. Here the CDR3 DNA reads TGTGCCAGCAGCGTGCAGGGCGGGAGCTCCTACGAGCAGTACTTC.

This clone was found once. The chain couples TRBV7-9 to TRBJ2-7; D might be TRBD1 (8 bases). The ends were cut back, 4 bases at V and 6 bases at J, with 19 bases in the middle. This CDR3 spans 15 amino acids. Germline V lookup: CDR1 SEHNR, CDR2 FQNEAQ (reference sequence). CDR3 protein: CASSSLGGTGGEQYF. DNA of the CDR3: TGTGCCAGCAGCTCCCTCGGGGGGACAGGAGGCGAGCAGTACTTC.

The chain uses TRBV4-3 and TRBJ2-5; TRBD2 is a possible D gene (6 bases). Trimming left V 2 bases short and J 4 bases short, with 17 bases between. CDR1 LGHNA and CDR2 YSLEER come from the germline V gene. The CDR3 is 16 residues long. As DNA, the CDR3 is TGCGCCAGCAGCCAATGGAGCCAGGAGGGTGGAGAGACCCAGTACTTC. It specifies CASSQWSQEGGETQYF.

The chain recombines TRBV30 with TRBJ2-3; D is undetermined. The CDR3 spans 13 residues. Deletions cut 2 bases from V and 6 bases from J, with 12 bases between. Germline CDR1 is GTSNPN and CDR2 is SVGIG (reference sequence). CDR3 region: CAWSLDDADTQYF. The CDR3, as DNA: TGTGCCTGGAGTCTGGACGACGCGGATACGCAGTATTTT.

The V call is TRBV6-5, the J call TRBJ2-5; TRBD1 might be the D (5 bases). CDR3 length: 14 amino acids. Trimming removed 2 bases from V and 1 base from J, with 8 bases in between. Per germline, CDR1 MNHEY and CDR2 SVGAGI. The CDR3 region is CASSYMDIQETQYF. Written as DNA, the CDR3 is TGTGCCAGCAGTTACATGGACATCCAAGAGACCCAGTACTTC.

V usage is TRBV28 and J usage is TRBJ1-1, with 7 bases aligning to TRBD1. The V and J ends lost 2 bases and 4 bases, in that order; junction bases with no gene match: 1. Germline V gene sequence: CDR1 MDHEN, CDR2 SYDVKM. The CDR3 is 13 residues long. The CDR3 region has the DNA TGTGCCAGCAGTTTAGCAGGGGGCACTGAAGCTTTCTTT. Its protein product is CASSLAGGTEAFF.

The gene calls are TRBV6-5 and TRBJ2-7; D gene unclear. V was pared by 11 bases and J by 1 base, with 6 bases between. Germline assignment: CDR1 MNHEY and CDR2 SVGAGI. CDR3 size: 10 residues. CDR3 sequence (DNA): TGTGCCGGCCGATCCTACGAGCAGTACTTC. It is translated as CAGRSYEQYF.

V usage is TRBV9 and J usage is TRBJ2-1; 14 bases fit TRBD2. The CDR3 spans 18 residues. V shed 2 bases, J shed 6 bases, and the junction held 10 bases outside the gene matches. CDR1 is SGDLS, CDR2 YYNGEE, per germline. CDR3 protein: CASSVSPFGTSGSNEQFF. CDR3 sequence (DNA): TGTGCCAGCAGCGTTAGTCCCTTCGGGACTAGCGGGAGCAATGAGCAGTTCTTC.

V usage is TRBV9 and J usage is TRBJ1-1, with 9 nucleotides matching TRBD1. The CDR3 runs to 17 residues. Germline values: CDR1 SGDLS, CDR2 YYNGEE. V lost 3 bases and J lost 1; bases outside the gene matches: 10. The CDR3 is CASSDGGTGYRNTEAFF. The CDR3 DNA reads as TGTGCCAGCAGCGATGGCGGGACAGGGTATAGGAACACTGAAGCTTTCTTT.

In this sample, this clone turned up once. The chain has TRBV19 and TRBJ2-1; no clear D. There are 15 residues in the CDR3. Germline CDR1 is LNHDA and CDR2 is SQIVND (reference sequence). V dropped 5 bases and J dropped 0 bases, with 11 bases sitting between them. The CDR3 protein is CASSWRLGSYNEQFF. The CDR3 DNA reads TGTGCCAGTAGTTGGCGACTCGGCTCCTACAATGAGCAGTTCTTC.

This clone was detected only once. V and J are TRBV10-3 and TRBJ2-2; 7 bases match TRBD1. Germline lookup yields CDR1 ENHRY and CDR2 SYGVKD. This CDR3 has 17 amino acids. V was clipped by 6 bases and J by 0 bases; unmatched bases: 10. CDR3 sequence reads: CAIRGIKGQSNTGELFF. CDR3 coding DNA: TGTGCCATCAGGGGCATAAAGGGACAGTCGAACACCGGGGAGCTGTTTTTT.

The J gene is TRBJ1-1, the V gene TRBV4-3; TRBD1 matches at 7 bases. Germline CDR1 LGHNA, CDR2 YSLEER. The trim removed 3 bases at V and 3 bases at J, leaving 4 bases unmatched. This CDR3 has 14 residues. The CDR3 reads CASSQRQGYTEAFF. The CDR3 bases are TGCGCCAGCAGCCAGCGACAGGGCTACACTGAAGCTTTCTTT.

This clone was recorded a few times. The chain carries TRBV9 and TRBJ1-1; a weak D match, TRBD1 (5 bases). The germline CDR1 and CDR2 sequences are SGDLS and YYNGEE. The CDR3 runs to 13 residues. V lost 4 bases to trimming and J lost 3 bases, with 10 bases between them. The CDR3 DNA is TGTGCCAGCAGCCAGGGATCGGACACTGAAGCTTTCTTT. Residues: CASSQGSDTEAFF.

The chain recombines TRBV30 with TRBJ1-6, with unresolved D. In germline, CDR1 is GTSNPN, CDR2 SVGIG (reference sequence). The CDR3 covers 15 residues. The V gene lost 0 bases and the J gene lost 5 bases, with 11 bases spanning the gap. Here the CDR3 reads CAWSVGVGDNSPLHF. The CDR3 region has the DNA TGTGCCTGGAGTGTTGGGGTTGGAGATAATTCACCCCTCCACTTT.

This chain uses TRBV27 with TRBJ2-1; the D gene is possibly TRBD1 (6 bases). The CDR3 totals 14 residues. Trimming shortened V by 6 bases and J by 6 bases, and 15 bases separated the two germline ends. Germline V gene lookup returns CDR1 MNHEY and CDR2 SMNVEV (reference sequence). CDR3 nucleotide sequence: TGTGCCAGCAGGATACTAGACAGGAGCAATGAGCAGTTCTTC. This gives the protein CASRILDRSNEQFF.

The rearrangement joins TRBV19 to TRBJ2-1, with unresolved D. This CDR3 has 14 residues. Between the trimmed V and J ends, which lost 7 bases and 1 base, there was a span of 11 bases. Germline lookup yields CDR1 LNHDA and CDR2 SQIVND (reference sequence). The CDR3: CASTPPRSYNEQFF. CDR3 bases: TGTGCCAGTACGCCCCCCCGTTCCTACAATGAGCAGTTCTTC.